This entry is about one T cell receptor (beta chain). These data are taken from a study of blood T cell repertoires in COVID-19. In the study's own analysis: By means of reference gene primer amplification, nucleated cell counts were estimated. Using immunoSEQ multiplex PCR, the repertoire was profiled, and TCRdb retains in-frame clones only, with some absent. V and J calls and clone size are copied from that table; D and trimming were computed from the DNA. The table shows 170,000 or so clones, with 75% to 90% occurring only once. Germline CDR1 reads SGHNT; CDR2 reads YENEEA. The CDR3 consists of 14 residues. V lost 5 bases to trimming and J lost 6 bases, with 15 bases between them.

This clonotype originated in an older woman with COVID-19, enrolled during active disease. The chain couples TRBV11-3 to TRBJ2-3, with D tentatively TRBD2 (6 bases). Sequencing used peripheral blood. CDR3 amino acids: CASSLGRTRDTQYF. The CDR3 bases are TGTGCCAGCAGCCTGGGGAGGACCCGCGATACGCAGTATTTT.